The present T cell receptor beta chain was sequenced within a study of neurological immune-mediated disorders. TCRdb itself ran the 5' RACE reads through MiXCR, one entry per CDR3 protein. The sample shows about 120,000 distinct CDR3 sequences, 3% to 3.5% of them seen only once. This clonotype was seen at least ten times. Its target is unknown. Regarding the study as a whole: Levels of TCR clonal expansion peaked in HTLV-1-associated myelopathy and reached their lowest in multiple sclerosis, under those of healthy controls.

Sequences were obtained from PBMCs. The receptor was derived from a woman in her thirties with multiple sclerosis.

The DNA of the CDR3 is TGTGCTAGTGGAGGGTTGGGAACTGAAGCTTTCTTT. It yields the protein CASGGLGTEAFF. The chain is built from TRBV12-5 and TRBJ1-1; D gene unclear. The V gene lost 6 bases and the J gene lost 5 bases, with 10 bases spanning the gap. Looked up from germline, CDR1 is LGHNT and CDR2 is FRNRAP. This CDR3 region has 12 residues.